The entry below describes one T cell receptor beta chain. The CDR3 length is 17 residues. CDR1 is SGHNT and CDR2 is YYREEE in the germline V gene (reference sequence). Losses at the gene ends were 0 bases for V and 7 bases for J; bases not matched to a gene: 16. This sample was included in a study of blood T cell repertoires in COVID-19. On the study more broadly: PBMCs, B-cell-depleted T cells, or T cells provided the cDNA or gDNA that made up the material.

Authors' analysis steps: Reference gene primer amplification gave nucleated cell count estimates. The repertoire was sequenced with immunoSEQ multiplex PCR; TCRdb's copy has only in-frame clones and lacks some. V and J calls and clone size are copied from that table; D and trimming were computed from the DNA. The data contain roughly 170,000 clones, approximately 87% of them seen just once; the ten biggest clones take up roughly 20%. The chain combines TRBV5-4 with TRBJ2-7; 7 nucleotides match TRBD1. The material sequenced was peripheral blood. This TCR derives from a man between 65 and 85 years old with active or convalescent COVID-19. CDR3 in DNA: TGTGCCAGCAGCTTGGACTTAGGGTCCGACAGGGCGGAGGAGCAGTACTTC. This encodes CASSLDLGSDRAEEQYF. The full variable domain, rest sourced from reference TRBV5-4 and TRBJ2-7, is ETGVTQSPTHLIKTRGQQVTLRCSSQSGHNTVSWYQQALGQGPQFIFQYYREEENGRGNFPPRFSGLQFPNYSSELNVNALELDDSALYLCASSLDLGSDRAEEQYFGPGTRLTVT.